The 17 T cell receptor beta chains reported below all come from one sample, sequenced in a study of T-cell reconstitution after alpha-beta-depleted transplantation in children. Preparation of the TCRbeta library involved a method that used unique molecular identifiers. TCRdb called the PCR reads again in MiXCR, with one record for every CDR3 protein. The sample holds hundreds of thousands of distinct CDR3 sequences, nearly 10% seen once. This specimen was PBMCs from the stem cell graft donor, taken from the stem cell graft. The origin of the receptors is a human donor who donated a stem cell graft to a child with SCID.

For this clonotype: An end of the junction does not agree with germline; a read error may underlie this. J is TRBJ2-1 and V is TRBV7-6, with 8 bases fitting TRBD2. CDR3 size: 16 residues. From germline, CDR1 is SGHVS and CDR2 FNYEAQ. The CDR3 DNA sequence: TGTGCCAGCAGCTATCGGTCGAGCGGGGGCTACTATGAGCAGTTCTTC. Residues: CASSYRSSGGYYEQFF. Based on the CDR3 plus reference TRBV7-6 and TRBJ2-1, the full variable domain is GAGVSQSPRYKVTKRGQDVALRCDPISGHVSLYWYRQALGQGPEFLTYFNYEAQQDKSGLPNDRFSAERPEGSISTLTIQRTEQRDSAMYRCASSYRSSGGYYEQFFGPGTRLTVL.

A few counts support this clonotype. The rearrangement joins TRBV27 to TRBJ1-6; the D is unclear. Germline-derived CDR1 and CDR2 are MNHEY and SMNVEV (reference sequence). The CDR3 sequence is 15 residues long. The germline V and J ends were trimmed by 8 bases and 2 bases, with 13 bases remaining between them. The CDR3 is CASRPGVAYNSPLHF. The DNA for the CDR3 is TGTGCCAGCCGCCCCGGCGTAGCCTATAATTCACCCCTCCACTTT.

J is TRBJ2-5 and V is TRBV21-1; the D call in the table, TRBD2, was not verified against the DNA. TRBV21-1 is an annotated pseudogene. The CDR3 extends over 16 amino acids. CDR3 loop: CASSSTTSGGEETQYF. CDR3 nucleotides: TGTGCCAGCAGCTCCACAACTAGCGGGGGGGAGGAGACCCAGTACTTC.

This clonotype was counted ten times or more. The chain recombines TRBV4-1 with TRBJ2-3; 9 bases agree with TRBD2. This CDR3 has 17 amino acids. Germline V gives CDR1 MGHRA, CDR2 YSYEKL. V was pared by 1 base and J by 6 bases, with 11 bases of the junction left unmatched. This CDR3 reads CASSQVAGGRLSDTQYF. In DNA, the CDR3 is TGCGCCAGCAGCCAAGTGGCGGGGGGGAGATTGTCGGATACGCAGTATTTT.

This clonotype was seen a handful of times. The V gene is TRBV5-1, the J gene TRBJ2-3; D is uncertain. This CDR3 contains 14 residues. The V end lost 0 bases, the J end lost 4 bases, and 9 bases lay between the germline ends. Germline V gene lookup returns CDR1 SGHRS and CDR2 YFSETQ. The CDR3 is CASSLGGFPDTQYF. CDR3 bases: TGCGCCAGCAGCTTGGGCGGCTTCCCAGATACGCAGTATTTT. The complete variable domain, with remaining parts taken from reference TRBV5-1 and TRBJ2-3, reads KAGVTQTPRYLIKTRGQQVTLSCSPISGHRSVSWYQQTPGQGLQFLFEYFSETQRNKGNFPGRFSGRQFSNSRSEMNVSTLELGDSALYLCASSLGGFPDTQYFGPGTRLTVL.

This chain uses TRBV20-1 with TRBJ1-1, with 9 bases fitting TRBD1. Germline loops: CDR1 DFQATT, CDR2 SNEGSKA (reference sequence). The CDR3 runs 15 residues. J was trimmed by 5 bases and V by 3 bases; bases with no gene match: 10. The CDR3: CSARVGTGGGTEAFF. In nucleotides, the CDR3 is TGCAGTGCTAGGGTTGGTACAGGGGGCGGAACTGAAGCTTTCTTT.

In its sample, this clonotype was seen a few times. The chain links TRBV11-2 to TRBJ1-5; perhaps TRBD1 as D (5 bases). The CDR3 spans 18 residues. Looked up from germline, CDR1 is SGHAT and CDR2 is FQNNGV. V dropped 4 bases and J dropped 0 bases, with 19 bases sitting between them. CDR3 nucleotide sequence: TGTGCCAGCAGCTCCCAGGGCACCGCTGCCGGTAGCAATCAGCCCCAGCATTTT. Translation: CASSSQGTAAGSNQPQHF.

This clonotype was seen a few times. The V and J genes are TRBV20-1 and TRBJ2-3; TRBD1 agrees at 7 bases. The CDR3 has 13 amino acids. The ends lost 4 bases at V and 3 bases at J; junction bases unmatched: 4. CDR1 DFQATT and CDR2 SNEGSKA come from the germline V gene (reference sequence). CDR3 region: CSANRDSTDTQYF. As DNA, the CDR3 is TGCAGTGCTAACCGGGACAGTACAGATACGCAGTATTTT.

The V gene is TRBV5-1, the J gene TRBJ1-2; D gene uncertain. This CDR3 is 15 amino acids long. Trimming took 3 bases from V and 4 from J, leaving 16 bases between them. Germline values: CDR1 SGHRS, CDR2 YFSETQ. The CDR3 bases are TGCGCCAGCAGCTCGTTCGACGGACCGGGCTATGGCTACACCTTC. This gives the protein CASSSFDGPGYGYTF. Supplemented by reference TRBV5-1 and TRBJ1-2, the full variable domain reads KAGVTQTPRYLIKTRGQQVTLSCSPISGHRSVSWYQQTPGQGLQFLFEYFSETQRNKGNFPGRFSGRQFSNSRSEMNVSTLELGDSALYLCASSSFDGPGYGYTFGSGTRLTVV.

This CDR3 reads CASSSLIDTDTQYF. CDR3 sequence (DNA): TGCGCCAGCAGTTCTCTTATAGACACAGATACGCAGTATTTT. The J gene is TRBJ2-3, the V gene TRBV10-2, with D unclear. Germline lookup yields CDR1 WSHSY and CDR2 SAAADI. This CDR3 is 14 amino acids long. Trimming pared 5 bases from V and 2 bases from J, leaving 11 bases between.

This clonotype was picked up a small number of times. The chain employs TRBV3-1 and TRBJ1-1; TRBD1 might be the D (6 bases). Germline CDR1 is LGHDT and CDR2 is YNNKEL (reference sequence). The CDR3 is 15 amino acids. V was cut by 0 bases and J by 5 bases, with 13 bases left in between. In nucleotides, the CDR3 is TGTGCCAGCAGCCAAGAAACGGGACAAATGACTGAAGCTTTCTTT. It is translated as CASSQETGQMTEAFF.

This clonotype has a handful of counts. The chain joins TRBV5-8 to TRBJ2-7; perhaps D is TRBD1 or TRBD2 (6 bases each). Germline V CDR1 and CDR2: SGHTS, YDEGEE. The CDR3 has 14 amino acids. V lost 4 bases to trimming and J lost 4 bases, with 15 bases between them. The CDR3: CASSTWGAAYEQYF. The CDR3 region has the DNA TGTGCCAGCAGCACCTGGGGGGCAGCTTACGAGCAGTACTTC. Full variable domain (rest looked up from reference TRBV5-8 and TRBJ2-7): EAGVTQSPTHLIKTRGQQATLRCSPISGHTSVYWYQQALGLGLQFLLWYDEGEERNRGNFPPRFSGRQFPNYSSELNVNALELEDSALYLCASSTWGAAYEQYFGPGTRLTVT.

This clonotype was observed a few times. This chain links TRBV7-3 with TRBJ2-2, with 12 bases lining up with TRBD2. The CDR3 is made up of 16 amino acids. Trimming removed 6 bases from V and 0 bases from J; junction bases left unmatched: 2. Germline values: CDR1 SGHTA, CDR2 FQGTGA. The CDR3 coding sequence is TGTGCCAGCAGTGGACTAGCGGGGACGAACACCGGGGAGCTGTTTTTT. This encodes CASSGLAGTNTGELFF.

This clonotype occurred a few times. The chain combines TRBV20-1 with TRBJ2-3; D may be TRBD2 (6 bases). Per the germline V gene, CDR1 is DFQATT and CDR2 is SNEGSKA (reference sequence). CDR3 length: 16 residues. With 6 bases removed from V and 3 bases from J, the gap between germline ends came to 22 bases. CDR3 DNA: TGCAGTGCGACCGGGCCACTAGCTGCCACTACAGATACGCAGTATTTT. It translates to CSATGPLAATTDTQYF.

CDR3 DNA: TGCAGCGTTAGGACTAGCGCTAACAATGAGCAGTTCTTC. This sequence encodes CSVRTSANNEQFF. The chain uses TRBV29-1 and TRBJ2-1, with TRBD2 identical over 9 bases. The CDR3 runs to 13 residues. V dropped 5 bases and J dropped 5; count of bases not matched to a gene: 4. Germline V gene lookup returns CDR1 SQVTM and CDR2 ANQGSEA.

The sample holds many counts of this clonotype. The gene calls are TRBV5-4 and TRBJ2-3; weak D call: TRBD1 (5 bases). The germline CDR1 and CDR2 sequences are SGHNT and YYREEE (reference sequence). V was clipped by 2 bases and J by 3 bases, with 16 bases between them. The length of the CDR3 is 16 residues. CDR3 in DNA: TGTGCCAGCAGCTTTCTTGGGGCAGTCGGGACAGATACGCAGTATTTT. This sequence encodes CASSFLGAVGTDTQYF.

This chain uses TRBV20-1 with TRBJ2-3; D ambiguous. Germline values: CDR1 DFQATT, CDR2 SNEGSKA (reference sequence). V was trimmed by 5 bases and J by 6 bases, leaving 6 bases between them. The CDR3 runs 10 residues. CDR3 in amino acids: CSALGDTQYF. In DNA, the CDR3 is TGCAGTGCTTTAGGGGATACGCAGTATTTT.